This TCR beta chain was sequenced in a study of blood T cell repertoires in COVID-19. Turning to the study itself: In each case, the material was cDNA or gDNA derived from T cells, B-cell-depleted T cells, or PBMCs.

Germline CDR1 SGHNT, CDR2 YYREEE (reference sequence). The germline V and J ends were trimmed by 5 bases and 7 bases, with 10 bases remaining between them. The CDR3 has 11 residues. Clones were read by immunoSEQ multiplex PCR, and TCRdb kept only the in-frame ones, dropping some. The sample has 55,000 to 70,000 clones; roughly 84% are singletons. The origin of this receptor is a woman younger than 30 with acute or convalescent COVID-19. The sequenced sample consisted of peripheral blood. The V gene is TRBV5-4, the J gene TRBJ2-7; D perhaps matches TRBD1 (6 bases). CDR3 DNA: TGTGCCAGCAGGCCTCAGGGGGAGCAGTACTTC. Translated, it gives CASRPQGEQYF. Combining the CDR3 with reference TRBV5-4 and TRBJ2-7 gives the whole variable domain ETGVTQSPTHLIKTRGQQVTLRCSSQSGHNTVSWYQQALGQGPQFIFQYYREEENGRGNFPPRFSGLQFPNYSSELNVNALELDDSALYLCASRPQGEQYFGPGTRLTVT.